Listed below are T cell receptor beta chains from one sample, sequenced in a study of radiation and T cells in renal cell carcinoma. Sequencing used immunoSEQ multiplex PCR; TCRdb keeps in-frame clones, though not all of them. The sample has some 150,000 clones, about 86% seen once. The source material was blood, sampled from a patient whose treatment included radiotherapy and nephrectomy. The source of these receptors is a woman aged 45-65 years with renal cell carcinoma. Both conserved end residues are part of each CDR3. The D gene is left open where the match is weak. Size is omitted from some rows. Given values are once, few, many or a class for expanded clones.

V	size	D	J	DNA	CDR3
TRBV28	NA	TRBD1	TRBJ2-1	TGTGCCAGCAGTTTAGGGACAGGGCAGGGCAATGAGCAGTTCTTC	CASSLGTGQGNEQFF
TRBV18	NA	TRBD1	TRBJ1-2	TGTGCCAGCTCACTGGGACAGGGCTTTAACTATGGCTACACCTTC	CASSLGQGFNYGYTF
TRBV6-5	NA	NA	TRBJ1-5	TGTGCCAGCAGCCCTACGTGGGTTAGTCAGCCCCAGCATTTT	CASSPTWVSQPQHF
TRBV6-1	NA	TRBD1	TRBJ2-7	TGTGCCAGCATCCAAAGGGGACAGGATTACGAGCAGTACTTC	CASIQRGQDYEQYF
TRBV6-6	NA	NA	TRBJ2-7	TGTGCCAGCAGTTACCCCGGGACACTCCTCGAGCAGTACTTC	CASSYPGTLLEQYF
TRBV19	NA	NA	TRBJ1-3	TGTGCCAGTAGTCGGGGCCCTACCGGAAACACCATATATTTT	CASSRGPTGNTIYF
TRBV13	NA	NA	TRBJ2-3	TGTGCCAGCAGCTTAGACAGGGCGACAGATACGCAGTATTTT	CASSLDRATDTQYF
TRBV27	once	TRBD1	TRBJ1-5	TGTGCCAGCAGTCCCTGGACAGGGGGTAAGGAGAATCAGCCCCAGCATTTT	CASSPWTGGKENQPQHF
TRBV6-5	NA	NA	TRBJ1-1	TGTGCCAGCAGTTTCACAGGGATGAACACTGAAGCTTTCTTT	CASSFTGMNTEAFF
TRBV5-1	once	TRBD1	TRBJ1-2	TGCGCCAGCAGCTCGGGGACAGGGAGGAACTATGGCTACACCTTC	CASSSGTGRNYGYTF
TRBV29-1	NA	NA	TRBJ2-3	TGCAGCGTTCTTCAGCAGGCAGATACGCAGTATTTT	CSVLQQADTQYF
TRBV2	NA	NA	TRBJ1-5	TGTGCCAGCAGTGAGTATGTTCAGCCCCAGCATTTT	CASSEYVQPQHF
TRBV27	NA	TRBD1	TRBJ1-4	TGTGCCAGCACCTACTCTACAGGGGGCTGGCTGTTTTTT	CASTYSTGGWLFF
TRBV29-1	few	NA	TRBJ2-2	TGCAGCGTTGTCATTACCGGGACTTATACGAACACCGGGGAGCTGTTTTTT	CSVVITGTYTNTGELFF
TRBV6-6	NA	NA	TRBJ2-4	TGTGCCAGCAGTCAGCGACAGCCCAAAAACATTCAGTACTTC	CASSQRQPKNIQYF
TRBV5-8	NA	TRBD1	TRBJ2-3	TGTGCCAGCAGCTTGGGGACAGGGGGGACAGATACGCAGTATTTT	CASSLGTGGTDTQYF
TRBV5-1	NA	NA	TRBJ2-7	TGCGCCAGCAGCTTGGCCGAGGCCATTCTCTACGAGCAGTACTTC	CASSLAEAILYEQYF
TRBV7-8	NA	TRBD1	TRBJ1-1	TGTGCCAGCAGCTTAGGGACAGGGTATAACTCTGAAGCTTTCTTT	CASSLGTGYNSEAFF
TRBV9	few	NA	TRBJ1-1	TGTGCCAGCAGCGTAGGCGGGTACACTGAAGCTTTCTTT	CASSVGGYTEAFF
TRBV18	NA	NA	TRBJ1-1	TGTGCCAGCTCACCACTACGTCAGTCTACTGAAGCTTTCTTT	CASSPLRQSTEAFF
TRBV4-3	NA	NA	TRBJ1-3	TGCGCCAGCAGCCAAGATTTAAGGACTGGAAACACCATATATTTT	CASSQDLRTGNTIYF
TRBV6-5	NA	TRBD1	TRBJ1-1	TGTGCCAGCAGTCGCCGCACAGGGGACACTGAAGCTTTCTTT	CASSRRTGDTEAFF
TRBV5-4	NA	NA	TRBJ1-2	TGTGCCAGCAGCTTGGACAGCCCCGGCTACACCTTC	CASSLDSPGYTF
TRBV5-4	NA	TRBD1	TRBJ1-2	TGTGCCAGCAGCCTCGGACAGGGGCAGGCCTCTATGGGTGGCTACACCTTC	CASSLGQGQASMGGYTF
TRBV19	NA	NA	TRBJ1-4	TGTGCCAGTAGTATCCTACAGTCTAATGAAAAACTGTTTTTT	CASSILQSNEKLFF
TRBV5-4	once	TRBD1	TRBJ1-4	TGTGCCAGCAGCTCCGGGACAGGGGGATACAATGAAAAACTGTTTTTT	CASSSGTGGYNEKLFF
TRBV2	NA	TRBD1	TRBJ2-3	TGTGCCAGCAGCTTGGACAGGGCCAATACGCAGTATTTT	CASSLDRANTQYF
TRBV6-1	NA	NA	TRBJ2-1	TGTGCCAGCGTTATAATAGGTGAGCAGTTCTTC	CASVIIGEQFF
TRBV4-1	NA	NA	TRBJ2-1	TGCGCCAGCAGCCACGGGACTCGATCTTACGGTGAGCAGTTCTTC	CASSHGTRSYGEQFF
TRBV2	NA	TRBD2	TRBJ2-1	TGTGCCAGCAGCGGGACTAGCGGGGTTGAGCAGTTCTTC	CASSGTSGVEQFF